Following are 19 T cell receptor beta chains from one sample sequenced in a study of PD-1 blockade in mismatch repair-deficient tumors. The method was immunoSEQ multiplex PCR; TCRdb's version includes in-frame clones alone and lacks a portion of them. The data hold 60,000 to 75,000 clones, with around 88% observed a single time. The material was peripheral blood, obtained 52 weeks after starting pembrolizumab. The receptors here all came from an adult with mismatch repair-deficient cancer.

The rearrangement links TRBV29-1 to TRBJ2-5; unclear D gene. Germline V lookup: CDR1 SQVTM, CDR2 ANQGSEA. Trimming pared 4 bases from V and 0 bases from J, leaving 21 bases between. The CDR3 is 17 residues long. The CDR3 nucleotides are TGCAGCGTTGGCCACCAGCGTGGGCCCGAGTACCAAGAGACCCAGTACTTC. Amino acids: CSVGHQRGPEYQETQYF.

This chain connects TRBV5-8 to TRBJ2-7, with D unclear. V lost 0 bases and J lost 2, with 9 bases in between. Germline-derived CDR1 and CDR2 are SGHTS and YDEGEE. This CDR3 contains 14 residues. The CDR3 reads CASSLDSYPYEQYF. As DNA, the CDR3 is TGTGCCAGCAGCTTGGACAGTTATCCCTACGAGCAGTACTTC. Combining the CDR3 with reference TRBV5-8 and TRBJ2-7 gives the whole variable domain EAGVTQSPTHLIKTRGQQATLRCSPISGHTSVYWYQQALGLGLQFLLWYDEGEERNRGNFPPRFSGRQFPNYSSELNVNALELEDSALYLCASSLDSYPYEQYFGPGTRLTVT.

This clone was detected only once. The rearrangement uses TRBV4-1 and TRBJ2-5, with 7 bases that match TRBD2. V lost 1 base to trimming and J lost 5 bases; unmatched junction nucleotides: 16. Germline CDR1 and CDR2: MGHRA and YSYEKL. This CDR3 is 18 amino acids long. CDR3 amino acids: CASSQGKLANQPRETQYF. CDR3 bases: TGCGCCAGCAGCCAAGGGAAACTAGCGAACCAGCCTCGGGAGACCCAGTACTTC.

The V gene is TRBV9, the J gene TRBJ2-5; 7 bases line up with TRBD1. After removal of 3 bases from V and 0 bases from J, the junction contained 5 bases not matched to a gene. The CDR3 spans 15 residues. Germline-derived CDR1 and CDR2 are SGDLS and YYNGEE. CDR3 sequence: CASSGYGTDQETQYF. The CDR3 DNA follows: TGTGCCAGCAGCGGGTACGGGACAGACCAAGAGACCCAGTACTTC.

The chain recombines TRBV2 with TRBJ1-3; the D gene is possibly TRBD1 (6 bases). CDR3 size: 14 residues. From germline, CDR1 is SNHLY and CDR2 FYNNEI. Trimming pared 7 bases from V and 3 bases from J, leaving 13 bases between. In DNA, the CDR3 is TGTGCCAGCACCCTGGGGGCGGGTGGAAACACCATATATTTT. The encoded protein is CASTLGAGGNTIYF.

V and J are TRBV6-6 and TRBJ2-6; D is possibly TRBD2 (5 bases). V was cut by 8 bases and J by 0 bases, with 8 bases left in between. Germline values: CDR1 MNHNY, CDR2 SVGAGI (reference sequence). The CDR3 sequence is 14 residues long. This CDR3 is CASSGLSGANVLTF. The DNA of the CDR3 is TGTGCCAGCTCCGGACTCTCTGGGGCCAACGTCCTGACTTTC.

The chain recombines TRBV5-1 with TRBJ1-2, with D tentatively TRBD1 (6 bases). The germline V gene has CDR1 SGHRS and CDR2 YFSETQ. CDR3 size: 15 residues. V was pared by 4 bases and J by 5 bases, with 18 bases between. The CDR3 DNA follows: TGCGCCAGCAGCCGGGGACATACCAACCCTTATGGCTACACCTTC. Translating it yields CASSRGHTNPYGYTF.

The chain links TRBV27 to TRBJ2-2, with TRBD1 identical over 11 bases. V lost 10 bases and J lost 8; bases outside the gene matches: 6. This CDR3 is built from 13 residues. Germline V gives CDR1 MNHEY, CDR2 SMNVEV (reference sequence). In DNA form, the CDR3 reads TGTGCCACCGGACAGGGGGCGCCGGGGGAGCTGTTTTTT. This codes for CATGQGAPGELFF.

The gene calls are TRBV2 and TRBJ2-3; 11 bases agree with TRBD2. V was pared by 8 bases and J by 4 bases, with 14 bases of the junction left unmatched. The germline V gene encodes CDR1 SNHLY and CDR2 FYNNEI. The CDR3 is 17 residues long. CDR3 loop: CASFISGRAVHPDTQYF. The CDR3 coding sequence is TGTGCCAGCTTCATTAGCGGGAGGGCCGTGCACCCAGATACGCAGTATTTT.

The chain uses TRBV6-5 and TRBJ1-2; D is perhaps TRBD1 (6 bases). Germline V gene data show CDR1 as MNHEY and CDR2 as SVGAGI. Trimming cost V 7 bases and J 7 bases, with 19 bases left between them. The CDR3 is 14 amino acids. The CDR3 DNA sequence: TGTGCCAGCAATACGGCGAGGGGGGTCCGTGGCTACACCTTC. As protein: CASNTARGVRGYTF.

This chain links TRBV18 with TRBJ2-5; the D is unclear. CDR3 length: 14 amino acids. Germline-derived CDR1 and CDR2 are KGHSH and LQKENI. Between the trimmed V and J ends, which lost 7 bases and 3 bases, there was a span of 15 bases. CDR3 sequence: CASFPVAGEETQYF. DNA of the CDR3: TGTGCCAGCTTCCCCGTTGCAGGTGAAGAGACCCAGTACTTC.

In its sample, this clone was seen a few times. The rearrangement joins TRBV9 to TRBJ2-5, with TRBD2 identical over 7 bases. Germline lookup yields CDR1 SGDLS and CDR2 YYNGEE. J was trimmed by 2 bases and V by 1 base; bases with no gene match: 2. The length of the CDR3 is 14 residues. The CDR3 region is CASSVRDYQETQYF. CDR3 DNA sequence: TGTGCCAGCAGCGTAAGGGACTATCAAGAGACCCAGTACTTC.

This clone showed up just once. V gene TRBV7-9 combines with J gene TRBJ1-2; 9 bases align to TRBD1. Germline CDR1 reads SEHNR; CDR2 reads FQNEAQ (reference sequence). The CDR3 has 16 amino acids. After removal of 3 bases from V and 4 bases from J, the junction contained 9 bases not matched to a gene. The CDR3 DNA is TGTGCCAGCAGCTTCCCCCATCCGGACAGGGGCTATGGCTACACCTTC. Amino acid sequence: CASSFPHPDRGYGYTF.

This rearrangement joins TRBV27 to TRBJ2-2, with 9 nucleotides matching TRBD2. The CDR3 extends over 16 amino acids. V lost 2 bases to trimming and J lost 4 bases; unmatched junction nucleotides: 5. The V gene's germline CDR1 is MNHEY and CDR2 SMNVEV (reference sequence). CDR3 sequence: CASSLVVLAGTGELFF. Here the CDR3 DNA reads TGTGCCAGCAGTTTAGTCGTACTAGCGGGCACCGGGGAGCTGTTTTTT.

The gene calls are TRBV4-1 and TRBJ1-4, with D maybe TRBD1 (5 bases). Per the germline V gene, CDR1 is MGHRA and CDR2 is YSYEKL. Trimming shortened V by 1 base and J by 8 bases, and 17 bases separated the two germline ends. The CDR3 length is 16 residues. The CDR3 coding sequence is TGCGCCAGCAGCCAAGGGCCCCCTCAGGGTGGCGAAAAACTGTTTTTT. Translating it yields CASSQGPPQGGEKLFF.

The chain links TRBV5-4 to TRBJ2-5; 9 bases line up with TRBD2. The DNA end lines up better with TRBJ2-7; the J call may be wrong. CDR3 length: 15 amino acids. Germline values: CDR1 SGHNT, CDR2 YYREEE (reference sequence). DNA of the CDR3: TGTGCCAGCAGCCTTACAGCGGGAGGAGGTAACGAGCAGTACTTC. Encoded protein: CASSLTAGGGNEQYF.

The gene calls are TRBV6-5 and TRBJ2-7, with 10 bases fitting TRBD2. The germline V gene has CDR1 MNHEY and CDR2 SVGAGI. The CDR3 is 14 amino acids. The trim removed 5 bases at V and 2 bases at J, leaving 3 bases unmatched. The CDR3 protein is CASSGTSVTYEQYF. CDR3 sequence (DNA): TGTGCCAGCAGTGGGACTAGCGTTACCTACGAGCAGTACTTC.

The V call is TRBV4-3, the J call TRBJ2-7, with a tentative D call TRBD2 (5 bases). The CDR3 consists of 15 residues. With 1 base removed from V and 4 bases from J, the gap between germline ends came to 14 bases. Per germline, CDR1 LGHNA and CDR2 YSLEER. The CDR3 spells CASSQGTERIYEQYF. Written as DNA, the CDR3 is TGCGCCAGCAGCCAAGGGACTGAGAGAATTTACGAGCAGTACTTC.

This clone has just one count. V usage is TRBV11-2 and J usage is TRBJ2-5, with 9 bases aligning to TRBD1. Germline lookup yields CDR1 SGHAT and CDR2 FQNNGV. The V gene end was trimmed by 5 bases and the J gene end by 6 bases; junction bases not matched to a gene: 16. The CDR3 totals 17 residues. In nucleotides, the CDR3 is TGTGCCAGCAGCCCTCGCCTCGGGGACAGGGCTAGGAAGACCCAGTACTTC. It codes for CASSPRLGDRARKTQYF.